The text below deals with one T cell receptor beta chain. These data belong to a study of technical replicates of blood from a handful of donors. CDR1 and CDR2 (germline): MDHEN, SYDVKM. The trim removed 6 bases at V and 3 bases at J, leaving 5 bases unmatched. The CDR3 has 14 amino acids. The assay was immunoSEQ multiplex PCR, and TCRdb's table has in-frame clones only and misses some. The profile shows about 82,000 clones, over 95% of them singletons. V and J are TRBV28 and TRBJ2-7; 10 nucleotides line up with TRBD1. This clonotype was obtained from a human donor in good health. Sequencing input: T cells isolated from PBMCs. The CDR3 bases are TGTGCCAGCAGGCGGACAGGGGGAAACTACGAGCAGTACTTC. It encodes CASRRTGGNYEQYF.